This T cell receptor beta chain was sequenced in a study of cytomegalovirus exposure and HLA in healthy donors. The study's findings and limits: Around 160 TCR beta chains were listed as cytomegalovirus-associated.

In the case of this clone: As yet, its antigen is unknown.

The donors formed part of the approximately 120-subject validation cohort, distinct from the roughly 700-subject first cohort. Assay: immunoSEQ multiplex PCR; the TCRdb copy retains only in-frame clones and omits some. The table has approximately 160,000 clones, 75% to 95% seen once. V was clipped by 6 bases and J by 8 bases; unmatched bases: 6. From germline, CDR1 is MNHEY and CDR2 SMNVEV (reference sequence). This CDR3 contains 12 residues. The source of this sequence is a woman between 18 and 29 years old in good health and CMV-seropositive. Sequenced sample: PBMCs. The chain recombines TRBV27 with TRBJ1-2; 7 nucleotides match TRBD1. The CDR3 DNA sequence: TGTGCCAGCAGCAACAGGGGACGAGGCTACACCTTC. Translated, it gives CASSNRGRGYTF.